This TCR beta chain was observed in a study of blood T cell repertoires in COVID-19. About the research overall: Sources were T cells, B-cell-depleted T cells, or PBMCs; the material itself was cDNA or gDNA.

This clone was observed a handful of times. Cohort allocation depended upon clinical history that participants reported. CDR1 is LGHDT and CDR2 is YNNKEL in the germline V gene (reference sequence). This CDR3 has 14 amino acids. Germline trimming cut 6 bases from V and 4 bases from J; bases unmatched to any gene: 4. In the study's own analysis: Amplification of reference gene primers was used by the study to estimate nucleated cell counts. Data came from immunoSEQ multiplex PCR; TCRdb stores just in-frame clones and leaves some out. V and J calls and clone size are copied from that table; D and trimming were computed from the DNA. The sample includes 200,000 or so clones, 65% to 90% of them seen just once.

The sequenced sample consisted of PBMCs or T cells enriched from blood (not recorded which). This TCR derives from a woman aged 35 to 49 with acute COVID-19. The J gene is TRBJ1-1, the V gene TRBV3-1 (or the pseudogene TRBV3-2); 11 bases fit TRBD1. This CDR3 is CASSRTGGRTEAFF. The CDR3 DNA sequence: TGTGCCAGCAGTCGGACAGGGGGCCGCACTGAAGCTTTCTTT.